This TCR beta chain stems from a study of immune characteristics of hereditary and idiopathic chronic pancreatitis. Study-level findings and limits: Vbeta-Jbeta usage, including TRBV10, TRBV19, TRBV23 and TRBV5, differed by pancreatitis type. Both chronic pancreatitis groups had higher TCRbeta diversity and lower clonality than controls. Alcohol-related chronic pancreatitis was not included in this study.

About this clone: No antigen is known for it.

TCRdb keeps only in-frame clones here, not all; method: immunoSEQ multiplex PCR. The data contain about 14,000 clones, around 79% of them singletons. The V gene lost 6 bases and the J gene lost 0 bases, with 8 bases spanning the gap. In germline, CDR1 is MRHNA, CDR2 SNTAGT. This CDR3 spans 13 amino acids. Chronic pancreatitis tissue was collected during total pancreatectomy with islet autotransplantation. No included patient had a known diabetes history. Sequenced sample: pancreas tissue with hereditary chronic pancreatitis. This receptor was taken from a human donor with chronic pancreatitis. V is TRBV6-4 and J is TRBJ1-1; D might be TRBD1 (5 bases). The CDR3 sequence is CASRRDVNTEAFF. CDR3 DNA sequence: TGTGCCAGCAGAAGGGACGTGAACACTGAAGCTTTCTTT.